These 24 T cell receptor beta chains originate from one sample sequenced in a study of cytomegalovirus exposure and HLA in healthy donors. PCR primers comprised 60 Vbeta and 13 Jbeta primers. Produced via immunoSEQ multiplex PCR; TCRdb's table is partial and in-frame only. This table holds over 150,000 clones, roughly four fifths found once. Sequenced sample: PBMCs. The receptor set was obtained from a middle-aged man in good health and CMV-seronegative.

The chain uses TRBV19 and TRBJ2-1, with 12 positions matching TRBD2. The germline V gene encodes CDR1 LNHDA and CDR2 SQIVND (reference sequence). V lost 6 bases, J lost 8 bases, and 5 bases stayed unmatched. The CDR3 spans 14 residues. The CDR3 sequence: CASSLAGGPYEQFF. The DNA for the CDR3 is TGTGCCAGTAGCCTAGCGGGGGGGCCCTATGAGCAGTTCTTC.

The chain employs TRBV25-1 and TRBJ1-1; 9 nucleotides line up with TRBD1. CDR1 MGHDK and CDR2 SYGVNS come from the germline V gene. The V and J ends lost 5 bases and 3 bases, in that order; junction bases with no gene match: 7. The CDR3 is 15 amino acids. The CDR3 is CASSTTGGWDTEAFF. For the CDR3, the DNA is TGTGCCAGCAGTACGACAGGGGGTTGGGACACTGAAGCTTTCTTT. Looking up the rest from reference TRBV25-1 and TRBJ1-1 gives the full variable domain: EADIYQTPRYLVIGTGKKITLECSQTMGHDKMYWYQQDPGMELHLIHYSYGVNSTEKGDLSSESTVSRIRTEHFPLTLESARPSHTSQYLCASSTTGGWDTEAFFGQGTRLTVV.

CDR3 coding DNA: TGTGCCAGTAGTGCGGGCCTCAACAGGGAGACCGGGGAGCTGTTTTTT. It is translated as CASSAGLNRETGELFF. The gene calls are TRBV19 and TRBJ2-2; tentatively, D is TRBD1 (6 bases). V shed 5 bases and J shed 5 bases, with 18 bases lying between them. The CDR3 covers 16 residues. CDR1 and CDR2 from the germline V gene are LNHDA and SQIVND (reference sequence).

This chain links TRBV10-1 with TRBJ2-5, with 8 nucleotides matching TRBD2. Germline lookup yields CDR1 WNHNN and CDR2 SYGVQD (reference sequence). The CDR3 totals 15 residues. Trimming cost V 3 bases and J 2 bases; bases outside gene matches: 5. The CDR3 DNA follows: TGCGCCAGCAGTGATCAGCGGGGGCCGCAAGAGACCCAGTACTTC. Translated: CASSDQRGPQETQYF.

The chain has TRBV28 and TRBJ2-3; 9 bases map to TRBD2. Germline-derived CDR1 and CDR2 are MDHEN and SYDVKM. V was pared by 6 bases and J by 0 bases, with 4 bases of the junction left unmatched. This CDR3 has 15 amino acids. CDR3 amino acids: CASRRLAESTDTQYF. The CDR3, as DNA: TGTGCCAGCAGGAGACTAGCGGAGAGCACAGATACGCAGTATTTT.

This clone showed up just a few times. The rearrangement uses TRBV6-5 and TRBJ1-5; D remains ambiguous. V was cut by 0 bases and J by 2 bases, with 5 bases left in between. This CDR3 is built from 14 residues. Germline V gene sequence: CDR1 MNHEY, CDR2 SVGAGI. CDR3 in amino acids: CASSYSAGNQPQHF. Written as DNA, the CDR3 is TGTGCCAGCAGTTACTCCGCAGGCAATCAGCCCCAGCATTTT.

The rearrangement joins TRBV5-6 to TRBJ1-2, with no clear D. The CDR3 is 15 amino acids. The germline V gene has CDR1 SGHDT and CDR2 YYEEEE. Trimming pared 0 bases from V and 5 bases from J, leaving 14 bases between. The CDR3 sequence: CASSLAPGDLYGYTF. The CDR3, as DNA: TGTGCCAGCAGCTTGGCCCCAGGCGACCTTTATGGCTACACCTTC. Using reference TRBV5-6 and TRBJ1-2 for the parts outside the CDR3, the full variable domain is DAGVTQSPTHLIKTRGQQVTLRCSPKSGHDTVSWYQQALGQGPQFIFQYYEEEERQRGNFPDRFSGHQFPNYSSELNVNALLLGDSALYLCASSLAPGDLYGYTFGSGTRLTVV.

This clone was counted between two and nine times. V usage is TRBV27 and J usage is TRBJ2-7, with 7 nucleotides matching TRBD1. CDR3 length: 18 amino acids. CDR1 and CDR2 (germline): MNHEY, SMNVEV (reference sequence). V was pared by 3 bases and J by 3 bases, with 17 bases of the junction left unmatched. CDR3 in DNA: TGTGCCAGCAGTTTCCGTCATCTCGCCTCGGGACAGCACTACGAGCAGTACTTC. Encoded protein: CASSFRHLASGQHYEQYF.

This clone was picked up a small number of times. CDR3 nucleotides: TGCAGCGTTGAACGCGACTCTGGGGCCAACGTCCTGACTTTC. It translates to CSVERDSGANVLTF. This chain connects TRBV29-1 to TRBJ2-6, with D unresolved. The CDR3 spans 14 residues. Deletions cut 2 bases from V and 0 bases from J, with 5 bases between. Looked up from germline, CDR1 is SQVTM and CDR2 is ANQGSEA.

This chain's CDR3 is CASSPAGTSSETQYF. The CDR3 DNA is TGTGCCAGCAGCCCGGCAGGGACTAGTTCGGAGACCCAGTACTTC. This chain joins TRBV14 and TRBJ2-5, with 8 bases that match TRBD2. The germline V gene has CDR1 SGHDN and CDR2 FVKESK. This CDR3 has 15 amino acids. V shed 4 bases, J shed 5 bases, and the junction held 9 bases outside the gene matches.

In regard to this clone: Other DNA variants within this sample encode the same CDR3. The chain is built from TRBV4-1 and TRBJ2-5; TRBD2 is a possible D gene (7 bases). CDR1 and CDR2 (germline): MGHRA, YSYEKL. The CDR3 extends over 20 amino acids. The germline V and J ends were trimmed by 0 bases and 1 base, with 24 bases remaining between them. The CDR3 loop is CASSQDLGGGRVGIQETQYF. The CDR3 DNA reads TGCGCCAGCAGCCAAGATTTAGGGGGGGGTAGGGTCGGCATCCAAGAGACCCAGTACTTC.

The V and J genes are TRBV15 and TRBJ2-5; D might be TRBD2 (5 bases). The V end was cut by 4 bases, the J end by 5 bases, with 11 bases between. The CDR3 length is 13 residues. The germline V gene has CDR1 LNHNV and CDR2 YYDKDF (reference sequence). CDR3 in amino acids: CATSTRGGETQYF. The CDR3 nucleotides are TGTGCCACCAGCACCCGGGGTGGGGAGACCCAGTACTTC.

The chain couples TRBV6-5 to TRBJ1-1; tentative D call: TRBD1 (5 bases). CDR3 length: 15 amino acids. V was trimmed by 6 bases and J by 6 bases, leaving 20 bases between them. The V gene's germline CDR1 is MNHEY and CDR2 SVGAGI. The CDR3 protein is CASSHPRVGLPEAFF. CDR3 nucleotides: TGTGCCAGCAGCCACCCCAGGGTTGGGTTACCTGAAGCTTTCTTT.

This clone came up a few times. The chain joins TRBV13 to TRBJ2-1, with TRBD2 matching 8 bases. This CDR3 is 20 amino acids long. After removal of 3 bases from V and 0 bases from J, the junction contained 16 bases not matched to a gene. In germline, CDR1 is PRHDT, CDR2 FYEKMQ (reference sequence). As DNA, the CDR3 is TGTGCCAGCAGCTTGTATCAACGCAAGCGGGGGAAAACCTCCTACAATGAGCAGTTCTTC. The encoded protein is CASSLYQRKRGKTSYNEQFF. The whole variable domain, filled in from reference TRBV13 and TRBJ2-1, reads AAGVIQSPRHLIKEKRETATLKCYPIPRHDTVYWYQQGPGQDPQFLISFYEKMQSDKGSIPDRFSAQQFSDYHSELNMSSLELGDSALYFCASSLYQRKRGKTSYNEQFFGPGTRLTVL.

This clone has just one count. The CDR3 reads CASSDSAGGVNEQYF. The CDR3 nucleotides are TGTGCCAGCAGTGACTCAGCGGGGGGCGTAAACGAGCAGTACTTC. The chain links TRBV2 to TRBJ2-7; the match to TRBD2 covers 9 bases. Germline lookup yields CDR1 SNHLY and CDR2 FYNNEI. V was pared by 3 bases and J by 5 bases, with 8 bases of the junction left unmatched. CDR3 length equals 15 residues. Full variable domain (rest looked up from reference TRBV2 and TRBJ2-7): EPEVTQTPSHQVTQMGQEVILRCVPISNHLYFYWYRQILGQKVEFLVSFYNNEISEKSEIFDDQFSVERPDGSNFTLKIRSTKLEDSAMYFCASSDSAGGVNEQYFGPGTRLTVT.

This clone has just a few counts. CDR3 in amino acids: CASSQDSTGTGELFF. The CDR3 DNA follows: TGCGCCAGCAGCCAAGATTCGACAGGGACCGGGGAGCTGTTTTTT. This chain joins TRBV4-1 and TRBJ2-2; 7 bases map to TRBD1. V lost 0 bases, J lost 5 bases, and 3 bases stayed unmatched. The CDR3 is made up of 15 amino acids. Germline CDR1 reads MGHRA; CDR2 reads YSYEKL.

The chain is built from TRBV30 and TRBJ2-3; D unclear. From germline, CDR1 is GTSNPN and CDR2 SVGIG (reference sequence). The CDR3 totals 13 residues. Trimming removed 1 base at V and 6 bases at J, with 11 bases between. DNA of the CDR3: TGTGCCTGGAGTGCCGATCCGAGCGATACGCAGTATTTT. Its translation: CAWSADPSDTQYF.

The rearrangement links TRBV30 to TRBJ2-7; 10 bases map to TRBD1. Losses at the gene ends were 0 bases for V and 3 bases for J; bases not matched to a gene: 5. This CDR3 has 15 amino acids. Per the germline V gene, CDR1 is GTSNPN and CDR2 is SVGIG (reference sequence). DNA for the CDR3: TGTGCCTGGAGTGTCGGGACAGGGGCTGTCTACGAGCAGTACTTC. Translating gives CAWSVGTGAVYEQYF.

DNA for the CDR3: TGTGCCATCAGTGGAAGCGGGGGGGTCTCCTACGAGCAGTACTTC. It is translated as CAISGSGGVSYEQYF. The V call is TRBV10-3, the J call TRBJ2-5; 10 nucleotides match TRBD2. The better agreement between TRBJ2-7 and the DNA end casts doubt on the J call. The CDR3 sequence is 15 residues long. Germline CDR1 reads ENHRY; CDR2 reads SYGVKD.

The chain couples TRBV7-8 to TRBJ2-7, with TRBD1 as a possible D gene (6 bases). CDR3 length equals 15 residues. The V end was cut by 5 bases, the J end by 5 bases, with 19 bases between. CDR1 is SGHVS, CDR2 FQNEAQ, per germline. CDR3 in amino acids: CASSVDRLGGHEQYF. CDR3 in DNA: TGTGCCAGCAGCGTAGACAGGTTAGGTGGCCACGAGCAGTACTTC. The whole variable domain, remainder taken from reference TRBV7-8 and TRBJ2-7, is GAGVSQSPRYKVAKRGQDVALRCDPISGHVSLFWYQQALGQGPEFLTYFQNEAQLDKSGLPSDRFFAERPEGSVSTLKIQRTQQEDSAVYLCASSVDRLGGHEQYFGPGTRLTVT.

The chain has TRBV5-1 and TRBJ2-7, with D hard to call. Germline assignment: CDR1 SGHRS and CDR2 YFSETQ. Between the trimmed V and J ends, which lost 3 bases and 2 bases, there was a span of 12 bases. This CDR3 region has 14 residues. CDR3 loop: CASSSGDGAYEQYF. CDR3 DNA sequence: TGCGCCAGCAGCTCAGGTGATGGTGCCTACGAGCAGTACTTC. Complete variable domain (other parts from reference TRBV5-1 and TRBJ2-7): KAGVTQTPRYLIKTRGQQVTLSCSPISGHRSVSWYQQTPGQGLQFLFEYFSETQRNKGNFPGRFSGRQFSNSRSEMNVSTLELGDSALYLCASSSGDGAYEQYFGPGTRLTVT.

The chain employs TRBV5-1 and TRBJ2-7; TRBD2 matches 10 bases. The ends lost 5 bases at V and 12 bases at J; junction bases unmatched: 11. CDR1 is SGHRS, CDR2 YFSETQ, per germline. The CDR3 has 13 residues. CDR3 in amino acids: CASRGTSDGIWYF. The CDR3 bases are TGCGCCAGCAGAGGGACTAGCGATGGAATCTGGTACTTC.

A single count supports this clone. The chain uses TRBV30 and TRBJ2-1, with TRBD2 identical over 11 bases. V lost 0 bases, J lost 10 bases, and 2 bases stayed unmatched. Germline CDR1 GTSNPN, CDR2 SVGIG (reference sequence). The CDR3 contains 13 residues. The CDR3 DNA sequence: TGTGCCTGGAGTGTCCTAGCGGGGGGAGAGCAGTTCTTC. Its protein is CAWSVLAGGEQFF.

V and J are TRBV2 and TRBJ2-7, with 7 bases that match TRBD1. The V and J ends lost 7 bases and 3 bases, in that order; junction bases with no gene match: 9. Germline assignment: CDR1 SNHLY and CDR2 FYNNEI. The CDR3 runs to 14 residues. This CDR3 is CASTGQPIFYEQYF. CDR3 bases: TGTGCCAGCACGGGACAGCCCATATTCTACGAGCAGTACTTC. Full variable domain (remainder filled in from reference TRBV2 and TRBJ2-7): EPEVTQTPSHQVTQMGQEVILRCVPISNHLYFYWYRQILGQKVEFLVSFYNNEISEKSEIFDDQFSVERPDGSNFTLKIRSTKLEDSAMYFCASTGQPIFYEQYFGPGTRLTVT.